A single sample is the source of the 2 T cell receptor beta chains below, sequenced in a study of T-cell memory formation after mild COVID-19. Each CDR3 protein is one row after TCRdb ran MiXCR on the 5' RACE reads. The sample lists roughly 120,000 distinct CDR3 sequences, roughly 15% occurring once. Sequenced sample: PBMCs or a T cell subset sorted from them (not recorded which). The receptor set was obtained from an adult woman who had mild COVID-19 (a few samples of this study predate the infection). Cell type and time point are not known.

CDR3 nucleotide sequence: TGTGCCAGCAGCGAGGGAGGAGCGGAGTACAATGAGCAGTTCTTC. It yields the protein CASSEGGAEYNEQFF. The chain is built from TRBV9 and TRBJ2-1; TRBD2 might be the D (6 bases). Germline V lookup: CDR1 SGDLS, CDR2 YYNGEE. The length of the CDR3 is 15 residues. Deletions cut 3 bases from V and 4 bases from J, with 14 bases between.

The chain has TRBV4-2 and TRBJ2-5, with D tentatively TRBD2 (5 bases). This CDR3 spans 15 amino acids. The germline CDR1 and CDR2 sequences are LGHNA and YNFKEQ. V lost 4 bases to trimming and J lost 5 bases, with 17 bases between them. The chain's CDR3 is CASSPGRRVRETQYF. CDR3 bases: TGTGCCAGCAGCCCGGGCAGGCGGGTAAGGGAGACCCAGTACTTC.